The T cell receptor (beta chain) described here comes from a study of CD4 and CD8 cells across lung adenocarcinoma regions. The J segment lost 10 bases and the V segment lost 5 bases, leaving 14 bases of the junction unmatched. This CDR3 region has 15 residues. CDR1 and CDR2 from the germline V gene are SGHVS and FQNEAQ. TCRdb used MiXCR to reprocess the PCR reads, holding one entry per CDR3 protein. The sample has 20,000 or so distinct CDR3 sequences; approximately 50% are singletons. The sequence was collected from a male donor with lung adenocarcinoma. The CD4 and CD8 labels of this study may be unreliable. The rearrangement links TRBV7-8 to TRBJ2-1, with TRBD2 identical over 7 bases. The sequencing sample was made of CD8+ T cells from the margin of a lung tumor. The CDR3 sequence: CASSQTGTIGHEQFF. CDR3 bases: TGTGCCAGCAGCCAGACCGGGACTATAGGGCACGAGCAGTTCTTC.